The following is a T cell receptor (beta chain) sequence with its context. Antigen unknown. These data come from a study of T cell responses to AZD1222 COVID-19 vaccine. General study results and limits: Donors were mostly white British, more females; clonal diversity possibly underestimated. The study identified only five to seven AZD1222 recipients as seropositive at baseline. Nearly half of spike-specific TCRs reportedly target variant regions that are unmutated in the B.1.351 and B.1.1.7 variants.

The data were produced by immunoSEQ multiplex PCR, yet TCRdb's version contains in-frame clones alone and is incomplete. The sample carries about 140,000 clones, more than 80% recorded once. This TCR was recovered from an adult in good health. The input for sequencing was peripheral blood, taken on day 0 of AZD1222 vaccination.

For the CDR3, the DNA is TGTGCCAGCAGCTTAGCAGGGAATGAAAAACTGTTTTTT. Encoded protein: CASSLAGNEKLFF. V is TRBV7-2 and J is TRBJ1-4; D is ambiguous. The CDR3 is 13 amino acids. V was clipped by 0 bases and J by 5 bases, with 4 bases between them. CDR1 is SGHTA and CDR2 is FQGNSA in the germline V gene.